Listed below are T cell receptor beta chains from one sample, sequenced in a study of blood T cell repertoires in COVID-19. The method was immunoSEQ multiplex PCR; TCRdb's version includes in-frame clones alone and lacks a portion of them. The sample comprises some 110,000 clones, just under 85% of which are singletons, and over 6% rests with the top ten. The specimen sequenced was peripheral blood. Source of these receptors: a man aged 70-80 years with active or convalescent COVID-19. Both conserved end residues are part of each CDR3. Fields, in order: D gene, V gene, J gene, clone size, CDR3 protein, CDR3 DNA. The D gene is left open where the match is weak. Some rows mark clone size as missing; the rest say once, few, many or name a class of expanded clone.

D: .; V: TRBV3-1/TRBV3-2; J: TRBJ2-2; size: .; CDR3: CASSPRRGEVRTGELFF; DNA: TGTGCCAGCAGCCCCCGACGCGGGGAAGTACGCACCGGGGAGCTGTTTTTT
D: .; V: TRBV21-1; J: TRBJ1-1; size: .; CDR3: CASSKAGQQGANTEAFF; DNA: TGTGCCAGCAGCAAAGCAGGGCAACAGGGGGCGAACACTGAAGCTTTCTTT
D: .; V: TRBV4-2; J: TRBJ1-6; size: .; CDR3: CASSQEVQGSSSYNSPLHF; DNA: TGTGCCAGCAGCCAAGAGGTCCAGGGTTCGAGCTCCTATAATTCACCCCTCCACTTT
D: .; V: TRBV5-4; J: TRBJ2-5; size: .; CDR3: CASSAPGGQETQYF; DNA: TGTGCCAGCTCGGCCCCCGGAGGCCAAGAGACCCAGTACTTC
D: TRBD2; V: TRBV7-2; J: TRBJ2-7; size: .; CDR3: CASSFGLAGRSYEQYF; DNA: TGTGCCAGCAGCTTTGGACTAGCGGGGAGATCCTACGAGCAGTACTTC
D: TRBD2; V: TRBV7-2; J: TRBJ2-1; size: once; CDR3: CASSGRGMSSYNEQFF; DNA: TGTGCCAGCAGCGGGCGGGGGATGAGCTCCTACAATGAGCAGTTCTTC
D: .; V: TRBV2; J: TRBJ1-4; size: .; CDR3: CASRQGASANEKLFF; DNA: TGTGCCAGCAGACAAGGGGCCTCGGCTAATGAAAAACTGTTTTTT
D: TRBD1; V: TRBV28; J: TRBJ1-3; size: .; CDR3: CASSLESGQGVNTIYF; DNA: TGTGCCAGCAGTTTAGAATCCGGACAGGGTGTAAACACCATATATTTT
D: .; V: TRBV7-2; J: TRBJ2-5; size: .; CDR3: CASTPGIGETQYF; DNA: TGTGCCAGCACCCCGGGGATAGGTGAGACCCAGTACTTC
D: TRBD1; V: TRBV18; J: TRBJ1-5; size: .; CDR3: CASAYGTAHSNQPQHF; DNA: TGTGCCAGCGCCTATGGGACAGCCCATAGCAATCAGCCCCAGCATTTT
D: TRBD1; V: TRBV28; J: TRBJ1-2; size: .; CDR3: CASSADRVIYGYTF; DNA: TGTGCCAGCAGTGCGGACAGGGTAATCTATGGCTACACCTTC
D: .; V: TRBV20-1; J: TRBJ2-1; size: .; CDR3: CSASDPGGYNEQFF; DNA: TGCAGTGCTAGTGATCCAGGGGGGTACAATGAGCAGTTCTTC
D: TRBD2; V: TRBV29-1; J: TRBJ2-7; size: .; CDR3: CSVGASGMSYEQYF; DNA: TGCAGCGTTGGGGCTAGCGGGATGTCTTACGAGCAGTACTTC
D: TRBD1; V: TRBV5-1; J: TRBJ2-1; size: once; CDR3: CASSLGDSYNEQFF; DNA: TGCGCCAGCAGCTTGGGGGACAGCTACAATGAGCAGTTCTTC
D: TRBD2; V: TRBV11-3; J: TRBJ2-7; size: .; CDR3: CASSLRTSGTYEQYF; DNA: TGTGCCAGCAGCTTACGGACTAGCGGGACCTACGAGCAGTACTTC
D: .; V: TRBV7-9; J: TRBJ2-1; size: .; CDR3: CASSRGAPYNEQFF; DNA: TGTGCCAGCAGCCGGGGGGCCCCCTACAATGAGCAGTTCTTC
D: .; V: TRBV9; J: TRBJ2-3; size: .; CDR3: CASSGLSDTQYF; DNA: TGTGCCAGCAGCGGTCTCTCAGATACGCAGTATTTT
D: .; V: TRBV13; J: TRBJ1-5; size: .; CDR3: CASNIGGRQGNQPQHF; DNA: TGTGCCAGCAACATAGGGGGACGACAGGGCAATCAGCCCCAGCATTTT
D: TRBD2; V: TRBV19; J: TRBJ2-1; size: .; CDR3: CASSRGLAYNEQFF; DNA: TGTGCCAGTAGTAGGGGACTAGCCTACAATGAGCAGTTCTTC
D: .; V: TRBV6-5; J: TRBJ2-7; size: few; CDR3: CASSKGQRYEQYF; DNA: TGTGCCAGCAGTAAGGGACAACGCTACGAGCAGTACTTC
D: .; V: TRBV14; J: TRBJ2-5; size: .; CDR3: CASSQDRGTQYF; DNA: TGTGCCAGCAGCCAAGATCGCGGGACCCAGTACTTC
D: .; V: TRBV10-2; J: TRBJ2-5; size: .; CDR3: CASSPRRFDETQYF; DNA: TGCGCCAGCAGTCCTAGAAGGTTTGATGAGACCCAGTACTTC
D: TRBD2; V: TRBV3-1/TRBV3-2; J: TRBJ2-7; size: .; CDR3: CASSWTSGSSYEQYF; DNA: TGTGCCAGCAGCTGGACTAGCGGGAGCTCCTACGAGCAGTACTTC
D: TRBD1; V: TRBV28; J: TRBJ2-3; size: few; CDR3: CASSTTRGSGDTDTQYF; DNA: TGTGCCAGCAGTACAACCAGGGGGTCCGGAGACACAGATACGCAGTATTTT
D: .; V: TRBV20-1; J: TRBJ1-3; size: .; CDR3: CSASTGGGNTIYF; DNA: TGCAGTGCTAGTACTGGTGGTGGAAACACCATATATTTT
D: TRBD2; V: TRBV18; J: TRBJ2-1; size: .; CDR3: CASSRAAGGSYNEQFF; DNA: TGTGCCAGCTCAAGGGCAGCGGGAGGATCCTACAATGAGCAGTTCTTC
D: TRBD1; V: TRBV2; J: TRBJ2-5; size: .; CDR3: CASSGSRGRVETQYF; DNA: TGTGCCAGCAGTGGATCGAGGGGGCGCGTGGAGACCCAGTACTTC
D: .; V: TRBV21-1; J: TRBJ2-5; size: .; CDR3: CASSKAGGLWPQYF; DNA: TGTGCCAGCAGCAAGGCGGGGGGGCTTTGGCCCCAGTACTTC
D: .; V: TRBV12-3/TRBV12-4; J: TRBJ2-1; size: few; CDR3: CASSFGDFSVFF; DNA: TGTGCCAGCAGTTTCGGGGACTTTAGTGTGTTCTTC
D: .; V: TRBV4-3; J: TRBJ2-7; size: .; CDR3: CASSQNGGEQYF; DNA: TGCGCCAGCAGCCAAAACGGGGGCGAGCAGTACTTC
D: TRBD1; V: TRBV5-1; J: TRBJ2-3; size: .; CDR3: CASSWGTGGASDTQYF; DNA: TGCGCCAGCAGCTGGGGGACAGGGGGCGCATCAGATACGCAGTATTTT
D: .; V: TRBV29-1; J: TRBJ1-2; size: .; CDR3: CSVEVRGEGYGYTF; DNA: TGCAGCGTTGAAGTCCGGGGAGAGGGCTATGGCTACACCTTC
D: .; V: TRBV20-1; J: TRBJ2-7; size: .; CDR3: CSAGTPGEQYF; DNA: TGCAGCGCAGGGACTCCCGGCGAGCAGTACTTC
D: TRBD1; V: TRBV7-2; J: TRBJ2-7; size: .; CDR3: CASSLELQGAYEQYF; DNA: TGTGCCAGCAGCTTAGAGTTGCAGGGGGCCTACGAGCAGTACTTC
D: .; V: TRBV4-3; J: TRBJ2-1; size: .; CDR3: CASSQVVGGGEQFF; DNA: TGCGCCAGCAGCCAAGTTGTAGGTGGAGGGGAGCAGTTCTTC
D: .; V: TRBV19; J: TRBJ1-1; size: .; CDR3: CASSFRAMNTEAFF; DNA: TGTGCCAGTAGTTTCAGGGCCATGAACACTGAAGCTTTCTTT
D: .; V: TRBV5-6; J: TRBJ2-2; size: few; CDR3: CASSFNLGGTGELFF; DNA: TGTGCCAGCAGCTTCAATCTCGGGGGAACCGGGGAGCTGTTTTTT
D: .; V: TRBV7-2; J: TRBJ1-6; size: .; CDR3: CASSFSSYNSPLHF; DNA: TGTGCCAGCAGCTTTAGCAGTTATAATTCACCCCTCCACTTT
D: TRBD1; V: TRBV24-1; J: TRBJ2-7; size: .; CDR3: CATSELTGSPEQYF; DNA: TGTGCCACCAGTGAGTTGACAGGGTCCCCTGAGCAGTACTTC
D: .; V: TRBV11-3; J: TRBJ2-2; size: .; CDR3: CASSLGQARSTGELFF; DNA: TGTGCCAGCAGCTTAGGCCAGGCGCGTAGCACCGGGGAGCTGTTTTTT
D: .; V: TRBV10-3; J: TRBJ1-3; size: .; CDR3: CAISGDTNTIYF; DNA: TGTGCCATCAGTGGAGACACAAACACCATATATTTT
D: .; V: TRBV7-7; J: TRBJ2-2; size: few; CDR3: CASSLEAGTNTGELFF; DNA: TGTGCCAGCAGCTTAGAGGCAGGGACGAACACCGGGGAGCTGTTTTTT